Each of the 5 T cell receptor beta chains below was sequenced from the same sample in a study of blood T cells in healthy people across ages. Alongside a J-beta primer mix, a sample-barcoded 5' primer served in a second PCR lasting about 6 to 12 cycles. TCRdb independently ran MiXCR on the 5' RACE reads; one entry per CDR3 protein. The top ten hold under 4% of the sample, which has about 800,000 distinct CDR3 sequences, roughly 25% seen once. The same sample was also studied in work on T cells of mothers and their children.

The specimen sequenced was blood. These receptors originate from a boy between 10 and 17 years old in good health.

This clonotype occurred once. The CDR3 loop is CASSHLDRAYGEQYF. The CDR3 DNA reads as TGTGCCAGCAGTCACCTGGACAGGGCGTACGGCGAGCAGTACTTC. The chain joins TRBV6-5 to TRBJ2-5; 8 positions agree with TRBD1. The J call may be in error: the DNA end matches TRBJ2-7 better. Germline-derived CDR1 and CDR2 are MNHEY and SVGAGI. CDR3 length: 15 amino acids.

V is TRBV6-1 and J is TRBJ2-1, with TRBD2 identical over 14 bases. The J call may be mistaken, given a closer DNA end match to TRBJ2-5. Germline V gene sequence: CDR1 MNHNS, CDR2 SASEGT. The CDR3 contains 17 residues. The CDR3 DNA reads as TGTGCCAGCAGTCGGACTAGCGGGAGGTACTTCCAAGAGACCCAGTACTTC. Its protein product is CASSRTSGRYFQETQYF.

The chain couples TRBV7-2 to TRBJ2-3, with 8 bases lining up with TRBD2. The germline V gene encodes CDR1 SGHTA and CDR2 FQGNSA. The CDR3 has 16 residues. The ends lost 1 base at V and 0 bases at J; junction bases unmatched: 3. The CDR3 region is CASSLVLAVSTDTQYF. The CDR3 region has the DNA TGTGCCAGCAGCTTAGTACTAGCGGTTAGCACAGATACGCAGTATTTT.

The chain employs TRBV20-1 and TRBJ2-1, with D perhaps matching TRBD2 (6 bases). Germline assignment: CDR1 DFQATT and CDR2 SNEGSKA (reference sequence). V lost 3 bases, J lost 6 bases, and 12 bases lay in between. The CDR3 length is 13 residues. The CDR3 loop is CSARKTSGNEQFF. CDR3 sequence (DNA): TGCAGTGCTAGGAAGACTAGTGGCAATGAGCAGTTCTTC.

This clonotype has only a few counts. This chain connects TRBV5-1 to TRBJ2-5; 8 bases match TRBD1. The DNA matches TRBJ2-7 better at its end, which makes the J call doubtful. From germline, CDR1 is SGHRS and CDR2 YFSETQ. The CDR3 is made up of 15 amino acids. The CDR3 nucleotides read TGCGCCAGCAGCTTGGGGGGACAGGTCTCCTACGAGCAGTACTTC. Protein: CASSLGGQVSYEQYF.